This TCR beta chain was identified in a study of quantifying T cell responses using KT2 cells. Study as a whole: cDNA was made from DNase-treated RNA using alpha and beta constant primers. The second PCR ran as a qPCR until a predetermined fluorescence threshold was reached.

Known numbers of the T cell clone KT2 were added to PBMC. Different KT2-to-PBMC ratios were created with a constant PBMC count. The length of the CDR3 is 14 residues. Trimming pared 6 bases from V and 8 bases from J, leaving 19 bases between. From germline, CDR1 is MNHNY and CDR2 SVGAGI (reference sequence). An oligo carrying a UMI was ligated to the cDNA 3' end. First-round PCR used three to four cycles and beta primers RC1.1 and RC1.2 covering TRBC1 and TRBC2. TCRdb fed the UMI-ligation and nested PCR reads into MiXCR, producing one record per CDR3 protein. Altogether fewer than 45,000 distinct CDR3 sequences are present, 15% to 20% being singletons, with the ten largest covering less than 45%.

This TCR derives from a human donor. Sequenced input: PBMCs spiked with cells of the T cell clone KT2. The chain is built from TRBV6-6 and TRBJ1-2, with a weak D call TRBD1 (6 bases). Here the CDR3 DNA reads TGTGCCAGCAGCCCCTCGAACAGGGCGGTGGGCTACACCTTC. Translating gives CASSPSNRAVGYTF.